This T cell receptor (beta chain) emerged from a study of molecular identifiers for immune sequencing clone quantification. Study in general: For replicates, RNA isolated from roughly 20,000 or 100,000 naive CD8 cells was divided into five portions, of which four were sequenced. Study results and caveats: Clonotypes topping 20 RNA copies carried over 97% of effector molecules but under 1% of naive ones.

The length of the CDR3 is 23 residues. Germline values: CDR1 DFQATT, CDR2 SNEGSKA (reference sequence). The junction had 25 bases not matched to a gene; V was cut back by 0 bases and J by 2 bases. Naive CD8 T cells were sorted as CD8+CD4-CCR7+CD45RA+. Comments on this clonotype: Its cognate antigen is unknown.

The authors built bulk TCR libraries by previously described methods with listed TCR primers. TCRdb re-called the PCR reads through MiXCR, storing one row per CDR3 protein. The table has approximately 320,000 distinct CDR3 sequences, roughly 24% seen once; the top ten hold about 0.7%. The rearrangement joins TRBV20-1 to TRBJ2-6; 7 bases are a match to TRBD2. The sequence was obtained from a human donor in good health. Some libraries in this study had Jurkat cell RNA spiked in. Specimen: naive CD8+ T cells from blood, with Jurkat cell RNA spiked in. The subset was: FACS-sorted CD8+CD4-CCR7+CD45RA+ naive T cells. This CDR3 reads CSARESLGTTKNRRETGANVLTF. The CDR3 nucleotides are TGCAGTGCTAGAGAGAGTTTGGGGACTACCAAAAATAGACGGGAAACTGGGGCCAACGTCCTGACTTTC.